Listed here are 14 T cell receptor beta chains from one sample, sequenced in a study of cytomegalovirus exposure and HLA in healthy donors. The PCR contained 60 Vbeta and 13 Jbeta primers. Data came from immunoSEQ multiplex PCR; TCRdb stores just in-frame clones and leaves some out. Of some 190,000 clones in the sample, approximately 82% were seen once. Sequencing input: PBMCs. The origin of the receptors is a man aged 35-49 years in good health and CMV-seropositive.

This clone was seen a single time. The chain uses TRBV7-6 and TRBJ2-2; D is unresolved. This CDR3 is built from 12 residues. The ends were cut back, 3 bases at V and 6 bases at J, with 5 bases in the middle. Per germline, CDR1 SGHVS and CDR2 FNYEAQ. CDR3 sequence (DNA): TGTGCCAGCAGCTTCCTTTCCGGGGAGCTGTTTTTT. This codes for CASSFLSGELFF.

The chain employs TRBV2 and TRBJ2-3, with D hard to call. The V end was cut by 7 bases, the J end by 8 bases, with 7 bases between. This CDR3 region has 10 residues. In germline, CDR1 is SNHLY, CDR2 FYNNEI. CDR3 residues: CASTVGTQYF. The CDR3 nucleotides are TGTGCCAGCACCGTCGGTACGCAGTATTTT.

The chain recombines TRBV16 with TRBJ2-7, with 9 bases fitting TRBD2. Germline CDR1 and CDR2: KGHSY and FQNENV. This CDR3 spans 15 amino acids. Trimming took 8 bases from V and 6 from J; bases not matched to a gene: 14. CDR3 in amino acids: CASLPHSGSTSEQYF. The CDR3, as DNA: TGTGCCAGCCTCCCCCATAGCGGGAGTACGTCCGAGCAGTACTTC.

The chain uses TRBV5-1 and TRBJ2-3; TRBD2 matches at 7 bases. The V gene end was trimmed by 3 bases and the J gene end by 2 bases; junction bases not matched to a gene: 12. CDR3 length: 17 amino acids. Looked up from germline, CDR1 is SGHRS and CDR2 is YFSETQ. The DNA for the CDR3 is TGCGCCAGCAGCTCCCAAGGGGCTAGCGGAGCCACAGATACGCAGTATTTT. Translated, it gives CASSSQGASGATDTQYF.

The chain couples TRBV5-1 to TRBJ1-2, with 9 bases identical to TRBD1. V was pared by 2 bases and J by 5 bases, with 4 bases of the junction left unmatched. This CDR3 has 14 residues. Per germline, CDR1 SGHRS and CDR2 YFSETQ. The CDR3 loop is CASSLQGAGYGYTF. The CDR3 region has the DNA TGCGCCAGCAGCTTACAGGGGGCAGGATATGGCTACACCTTC.

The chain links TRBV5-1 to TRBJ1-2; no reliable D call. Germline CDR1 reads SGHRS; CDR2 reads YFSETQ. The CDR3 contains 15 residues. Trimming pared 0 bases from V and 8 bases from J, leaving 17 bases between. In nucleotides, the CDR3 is TGCGCCAGCAGCTTGGGTGGCGACACAAGGCAAGGCTACACCTTC. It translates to CASSLGGDTRQGYTF.

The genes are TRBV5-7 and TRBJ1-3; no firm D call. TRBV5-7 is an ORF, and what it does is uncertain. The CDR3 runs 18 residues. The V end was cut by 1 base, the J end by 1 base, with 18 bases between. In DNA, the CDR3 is TGTGCCAGCAGCTTGTGCGCGGCGGGCGCTGGTTCTGGAAACACCATATATTTT. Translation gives CASSLCAAGAGSGNTIYF.

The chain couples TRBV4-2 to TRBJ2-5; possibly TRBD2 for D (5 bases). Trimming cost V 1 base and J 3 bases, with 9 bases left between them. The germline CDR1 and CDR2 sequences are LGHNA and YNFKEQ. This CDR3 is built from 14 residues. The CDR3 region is CASSQVRGKETQYF. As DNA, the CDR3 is TGTGCCAGCAGCCAAGTCCGAGGGAAAGAGACCCAGTACTTC.

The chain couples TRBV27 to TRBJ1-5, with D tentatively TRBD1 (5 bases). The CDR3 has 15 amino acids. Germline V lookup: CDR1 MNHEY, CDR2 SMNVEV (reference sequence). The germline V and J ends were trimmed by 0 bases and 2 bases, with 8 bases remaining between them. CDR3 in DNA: TGTGCCAGCAGTTTATCCCAGGGCGGCAATCAGCCCCAGCATTTT. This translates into CASSLSQGGNQPQHF.

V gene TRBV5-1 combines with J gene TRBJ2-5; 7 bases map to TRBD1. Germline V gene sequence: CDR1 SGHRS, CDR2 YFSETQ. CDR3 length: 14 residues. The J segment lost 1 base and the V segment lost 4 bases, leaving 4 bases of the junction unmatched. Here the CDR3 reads CASSPRQGQETQYF. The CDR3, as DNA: TGCGCCAGCAGCCCCCGACAGGGCCAAGAGACCCAGTACTTC.

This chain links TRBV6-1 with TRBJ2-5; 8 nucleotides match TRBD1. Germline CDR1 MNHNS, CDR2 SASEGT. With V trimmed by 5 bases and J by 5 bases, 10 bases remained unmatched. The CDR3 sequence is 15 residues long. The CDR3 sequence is CASSLDRVIGETQYF. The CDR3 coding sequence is TGTGCCAGCAGTTTGGACAGGGTCATCGGGGAGACCCAGTACTTC.

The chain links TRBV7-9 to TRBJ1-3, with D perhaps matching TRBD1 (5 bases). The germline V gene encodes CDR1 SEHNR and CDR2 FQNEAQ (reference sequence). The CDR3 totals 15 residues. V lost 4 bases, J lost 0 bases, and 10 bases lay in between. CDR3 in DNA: TGTGCCAGCAGCTCTAGACAGATCTCTGGAAACACCATATATTTT. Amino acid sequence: CASSSRQISGNTIYF. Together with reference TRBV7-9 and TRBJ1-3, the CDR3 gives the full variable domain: DTGVSQNPRHKITKRGQNVTFRCDPISEHNRLYWYRQTLGQGPEFLTYFQNEAQLEKSRLLSDRFSAERPKGSFSTLEIQRTEQGDSAMYLCASSSRQISGNTIYFGEGSWLTVV.

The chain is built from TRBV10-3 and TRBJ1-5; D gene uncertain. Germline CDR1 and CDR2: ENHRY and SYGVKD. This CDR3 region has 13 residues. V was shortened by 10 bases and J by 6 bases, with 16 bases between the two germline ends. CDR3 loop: CATSAADGQPQHF. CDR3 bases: TGTGCCACTAGCGCGGCTGACGGTCAGCCCCAGCATTTT.

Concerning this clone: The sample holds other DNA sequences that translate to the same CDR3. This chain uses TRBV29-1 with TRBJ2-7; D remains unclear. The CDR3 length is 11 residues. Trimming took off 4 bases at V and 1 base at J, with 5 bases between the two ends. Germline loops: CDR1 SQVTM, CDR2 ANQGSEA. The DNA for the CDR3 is TGCAGCGTTGGGGCGTCCTACGAGCAGTACTTC. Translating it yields CSVGASYEQYF.